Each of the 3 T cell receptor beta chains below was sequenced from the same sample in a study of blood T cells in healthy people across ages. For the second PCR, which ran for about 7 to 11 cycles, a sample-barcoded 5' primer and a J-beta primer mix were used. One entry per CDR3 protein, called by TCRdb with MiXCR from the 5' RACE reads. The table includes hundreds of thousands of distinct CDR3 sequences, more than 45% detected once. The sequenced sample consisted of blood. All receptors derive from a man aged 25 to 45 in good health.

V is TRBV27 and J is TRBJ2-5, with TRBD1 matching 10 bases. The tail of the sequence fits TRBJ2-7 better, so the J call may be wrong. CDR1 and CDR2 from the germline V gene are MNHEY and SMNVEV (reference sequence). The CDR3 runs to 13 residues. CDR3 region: CANADRGGYEQYF. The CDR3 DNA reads TGTGCCAACGCGGACAGGGGGGGGTACGAGCAGTACTTC.

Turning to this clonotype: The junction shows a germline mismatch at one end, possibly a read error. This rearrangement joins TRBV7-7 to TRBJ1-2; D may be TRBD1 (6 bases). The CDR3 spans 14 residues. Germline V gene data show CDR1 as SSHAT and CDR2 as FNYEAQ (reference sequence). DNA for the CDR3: TGTGCTAGCAGCCAACAAACAGGGATCGGTGGCTACACCTTC. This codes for CASSQQTGIGGYTF.

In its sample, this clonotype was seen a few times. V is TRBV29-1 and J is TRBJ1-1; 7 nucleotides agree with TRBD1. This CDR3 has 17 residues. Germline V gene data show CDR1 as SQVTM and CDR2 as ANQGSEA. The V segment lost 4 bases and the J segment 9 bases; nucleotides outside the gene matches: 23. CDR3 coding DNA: TGCAGCGTTGGACCGGGACAGAGGGACCTCAGCAAGGTTAAAGCTTTCTTT. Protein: CSVGPGQRDLSKVKAFF.